The present T cell receptor beta chain was sequenced within a study of CD8+CD57+ T cells in acquired aplastic anemia. Overall study findings and caveats: Significant differences in CD8+ Simpson's diversity were not observed between patients and controls.

The V and J ends lost 1 base and 10 bases respectively, with 8 bases between them. The CDR3 has 12 amino acids. The germline V gene has CDR1 SEHNR and CDR2 FQNEAQ (reference sequence). As concerns this clonotype: No antigen is known for it.

Those patients picked for sequencing had displayed CD8+CD57+ cell expansion on flow cytometry. The template for TCR beta VDJ and CDR3 sequence profiling was genomic DNA. Via MiXCR, TCRdb re-called the reads, giving one row per CDR3 protein. The sample includes about 260,000 distinct CDR3 sequences, 82% seen only once; the top ten take 35% to 50%. The rearrangement uses TRBV7-9 and TRBJ2-1, with D unresolved. Sequencing input: sorted CD4+, CD8+, or CD8+CD57+ T cells (not recorded which) from PBMCs. The clonotype originates from a human donor with aplastic anemia. The CDR3 sequence: CASSLVPGEQFF. The DNA of the CDR3 is TGTGCCAGCAGCTTAGTACCCGGGGAGCAGTTCTTC.